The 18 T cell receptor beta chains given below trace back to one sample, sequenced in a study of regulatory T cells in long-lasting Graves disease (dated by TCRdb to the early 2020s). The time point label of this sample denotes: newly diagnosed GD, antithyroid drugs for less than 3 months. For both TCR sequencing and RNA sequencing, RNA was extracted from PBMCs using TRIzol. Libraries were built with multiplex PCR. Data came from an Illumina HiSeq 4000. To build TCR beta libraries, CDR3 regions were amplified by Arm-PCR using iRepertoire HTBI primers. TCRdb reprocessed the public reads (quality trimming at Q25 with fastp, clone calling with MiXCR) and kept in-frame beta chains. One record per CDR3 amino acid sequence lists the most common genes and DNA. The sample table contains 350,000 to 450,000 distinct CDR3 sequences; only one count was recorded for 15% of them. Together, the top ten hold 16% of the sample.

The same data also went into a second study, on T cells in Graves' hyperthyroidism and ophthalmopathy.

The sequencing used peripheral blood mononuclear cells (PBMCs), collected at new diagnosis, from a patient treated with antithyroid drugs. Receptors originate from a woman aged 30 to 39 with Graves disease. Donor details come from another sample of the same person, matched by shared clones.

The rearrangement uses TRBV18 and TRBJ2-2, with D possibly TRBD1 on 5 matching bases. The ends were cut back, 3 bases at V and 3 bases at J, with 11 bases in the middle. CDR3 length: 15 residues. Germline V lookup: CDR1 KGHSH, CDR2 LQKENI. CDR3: CASSPIRTHTGELFF. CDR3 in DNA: TGTGCCAGCTCACCGATTAGGACACACACCGGGGAGCTGTTTTTT.

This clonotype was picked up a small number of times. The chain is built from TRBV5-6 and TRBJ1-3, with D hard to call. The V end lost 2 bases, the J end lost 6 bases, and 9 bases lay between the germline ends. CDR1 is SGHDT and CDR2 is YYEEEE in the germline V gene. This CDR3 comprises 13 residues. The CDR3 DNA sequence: TGTGCCAGCAGCTTCCTACTTGAAAACACCATATATTTT. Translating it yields CASSFLLENTIYF.

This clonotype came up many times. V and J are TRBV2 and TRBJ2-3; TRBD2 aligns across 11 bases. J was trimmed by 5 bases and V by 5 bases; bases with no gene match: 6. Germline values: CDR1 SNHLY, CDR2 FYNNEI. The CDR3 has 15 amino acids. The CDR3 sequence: CASSSLAGGEDTQYF. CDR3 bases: TGTGCCAGCAGTTCCCTAGCGGGAGGAGAAGATACGCAGTATTTT.

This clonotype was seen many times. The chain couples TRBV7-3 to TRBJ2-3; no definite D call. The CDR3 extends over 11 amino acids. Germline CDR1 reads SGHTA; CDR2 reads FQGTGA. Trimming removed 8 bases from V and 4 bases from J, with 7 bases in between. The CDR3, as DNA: TGTGCCAGCGCTGGATCAGATACGCAGTATTTT. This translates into CASAGSDTQYF.

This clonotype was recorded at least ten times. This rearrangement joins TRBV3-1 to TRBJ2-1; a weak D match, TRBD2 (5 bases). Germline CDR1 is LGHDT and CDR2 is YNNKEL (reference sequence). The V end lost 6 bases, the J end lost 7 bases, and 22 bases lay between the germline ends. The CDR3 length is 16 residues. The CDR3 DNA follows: TGTGCCAGCAGGCGGACTTCTTCCCCCTCTCGTAATGAGCAGTTCTTC. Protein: CASRRTSSPSRNEQFF.

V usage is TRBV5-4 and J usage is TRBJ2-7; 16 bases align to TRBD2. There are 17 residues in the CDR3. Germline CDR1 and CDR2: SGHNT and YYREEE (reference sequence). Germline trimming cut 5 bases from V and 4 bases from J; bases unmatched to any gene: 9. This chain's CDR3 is CASRRGTSGRESYEQYF. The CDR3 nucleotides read TGTGCCAGCAGGCGCGGGACTAGCGGGAGGGAAAGTTACGAGCAGTACTTC.

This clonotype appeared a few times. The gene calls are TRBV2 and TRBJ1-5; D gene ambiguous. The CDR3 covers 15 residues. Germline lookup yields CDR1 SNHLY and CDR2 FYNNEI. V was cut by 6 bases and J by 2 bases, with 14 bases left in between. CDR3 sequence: CASSVRVSGNQPQHF. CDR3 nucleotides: TGTGCCAGCAGCGTGAGGGTGTCGGGCAATCAGCCCCAGCATTTT.

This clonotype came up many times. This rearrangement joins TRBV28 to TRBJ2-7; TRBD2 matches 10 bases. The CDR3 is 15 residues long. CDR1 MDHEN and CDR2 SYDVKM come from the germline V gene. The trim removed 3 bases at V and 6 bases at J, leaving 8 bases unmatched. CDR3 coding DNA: TGTGCCAGCAGTTTCATGACAGCGGGAGGGAGCGAGCAGTACTTC. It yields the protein CASSFMTAGGSEQYF.

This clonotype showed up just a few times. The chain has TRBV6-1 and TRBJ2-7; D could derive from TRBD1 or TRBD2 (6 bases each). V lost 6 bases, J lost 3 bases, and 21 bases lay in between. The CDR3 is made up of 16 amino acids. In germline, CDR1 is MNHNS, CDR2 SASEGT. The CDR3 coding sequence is TGTGCCAGCAGCCAGAGCCCGGGGGCGGGATACTACGAGCAGTACTTC. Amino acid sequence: CASSQSPGAGYYEQYF.

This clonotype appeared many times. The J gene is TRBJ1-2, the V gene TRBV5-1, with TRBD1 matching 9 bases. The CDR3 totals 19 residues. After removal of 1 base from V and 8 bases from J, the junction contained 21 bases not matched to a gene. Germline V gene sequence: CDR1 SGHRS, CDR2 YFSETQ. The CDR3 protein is CASSLFLGPTPRDRDGYTF. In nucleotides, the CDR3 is TGCGCCAGCAGCTTGTTCTTAGGGCCAACCCCCCGGGACAGGGACGGCTACACCTTC.

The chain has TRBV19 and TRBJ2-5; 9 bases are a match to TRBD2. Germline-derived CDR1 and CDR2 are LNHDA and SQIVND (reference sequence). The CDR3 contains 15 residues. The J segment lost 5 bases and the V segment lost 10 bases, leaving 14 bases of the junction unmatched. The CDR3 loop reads CATKKLSGSEETQYF. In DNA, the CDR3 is TGTGCCACCAAGAAGCTTAGCGGGAGTGAGGAGACCCAGTACTTC.

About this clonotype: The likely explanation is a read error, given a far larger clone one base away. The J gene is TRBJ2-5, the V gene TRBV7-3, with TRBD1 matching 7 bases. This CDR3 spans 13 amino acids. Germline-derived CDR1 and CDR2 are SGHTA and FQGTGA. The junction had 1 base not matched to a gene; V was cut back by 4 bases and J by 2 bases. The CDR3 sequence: CASSSGQQETQYF. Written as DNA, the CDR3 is TGTGCCAGCAGCTCGGGACAGCAAGAGACCCAGTACTTC.

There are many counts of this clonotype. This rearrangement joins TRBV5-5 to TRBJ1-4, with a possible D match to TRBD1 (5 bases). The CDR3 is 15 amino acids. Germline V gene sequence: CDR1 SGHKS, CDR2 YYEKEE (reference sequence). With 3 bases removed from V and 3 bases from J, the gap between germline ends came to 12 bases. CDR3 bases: TGTGCCAGCAGCTCGATAGGGACGGCTAATGAAAAACTGTTTTTT. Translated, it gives CASSSIGTANEKLFF.

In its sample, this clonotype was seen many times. The CDR3 spells CASSHRDRSNEQFF. As DNA, the CDR3 is TGTGCCAGCTCACACCGGGACAGATCCAATGAGCAGTTCTTC. The chain uses TRBV18 and TRBJ2-1, with TRBD1 matching over 7 bases. Germline CDR1 is KGHSH and CDR2 is LQKENI. Unmatched junction bases numbered 6, after V lost 4 bases and J lost 6 bases. This CDR3 comprises 14 residues.

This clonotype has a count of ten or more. CDR3 amino acids: CASSDTPGEQFF. The DNA for the CDR3 is TGTGCCAGCAGTGACACCCCAGGGGAGCAGTTCTTC. J is TRBJ2-1 and V is TRBV28; D possibly corresponds to TRBD1 (5 bases). The CDR3 has 12 amino acids. V was pared by 5 bases and J by 10 bases, with 12 bases between. Germline V gives CDR1 MDHEN, CDR2 SYDVKM.

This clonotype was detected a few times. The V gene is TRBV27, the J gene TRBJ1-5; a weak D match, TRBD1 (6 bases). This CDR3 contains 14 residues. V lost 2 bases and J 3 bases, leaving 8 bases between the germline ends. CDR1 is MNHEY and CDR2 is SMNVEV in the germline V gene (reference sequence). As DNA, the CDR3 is TGTGCCAGCAGTTTAACAGGGTTCAATCAGCCCCAGCATTTT. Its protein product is CASSLTGFNQPQHF.

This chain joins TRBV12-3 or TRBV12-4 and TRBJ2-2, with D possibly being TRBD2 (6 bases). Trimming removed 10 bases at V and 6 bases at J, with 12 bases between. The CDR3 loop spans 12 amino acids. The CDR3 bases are TGTGCCACCCCCGGAGGGCCCGGGGAGCTGTTTTTT. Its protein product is CATPGGPGELFF.

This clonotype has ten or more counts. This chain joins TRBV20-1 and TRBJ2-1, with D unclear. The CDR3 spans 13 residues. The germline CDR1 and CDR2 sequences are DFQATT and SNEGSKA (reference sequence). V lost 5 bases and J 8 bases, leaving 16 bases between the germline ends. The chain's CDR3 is CSAPRPQDDEQFF. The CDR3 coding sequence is TGCAGTGCTCCACGGCCCCAAGACGATGAGCAGTTCTTC.